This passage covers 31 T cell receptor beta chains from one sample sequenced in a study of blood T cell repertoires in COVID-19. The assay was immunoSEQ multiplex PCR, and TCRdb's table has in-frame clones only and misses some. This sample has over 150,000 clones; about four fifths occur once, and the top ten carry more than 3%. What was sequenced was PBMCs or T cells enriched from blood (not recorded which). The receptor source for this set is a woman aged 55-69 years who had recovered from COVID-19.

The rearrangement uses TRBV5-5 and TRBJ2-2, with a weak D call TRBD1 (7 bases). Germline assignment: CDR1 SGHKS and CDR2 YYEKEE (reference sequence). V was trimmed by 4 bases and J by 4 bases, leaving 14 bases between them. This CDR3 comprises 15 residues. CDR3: CASSPRRDSTGELFF. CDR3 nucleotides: TGTGCCAGCAGCCCTAGGAGGGACAGCACCGGGGAGCTGTTTTTT.

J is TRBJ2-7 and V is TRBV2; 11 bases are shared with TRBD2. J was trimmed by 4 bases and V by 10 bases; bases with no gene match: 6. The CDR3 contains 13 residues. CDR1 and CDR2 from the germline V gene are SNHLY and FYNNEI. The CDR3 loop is CATRLAGKYEQYF. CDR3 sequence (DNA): TGTGCCACTAGACTAGCGGGGAAATACGAGCAGTACTTC.

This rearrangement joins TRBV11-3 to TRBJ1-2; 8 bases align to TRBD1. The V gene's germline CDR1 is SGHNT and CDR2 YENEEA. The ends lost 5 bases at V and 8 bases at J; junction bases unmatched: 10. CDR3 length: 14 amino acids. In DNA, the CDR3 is TGTGCCAGCAGCACTTCATCGACAGGGGTCGGCTACACCTTC. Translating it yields CASSTSSTGVGYTF.

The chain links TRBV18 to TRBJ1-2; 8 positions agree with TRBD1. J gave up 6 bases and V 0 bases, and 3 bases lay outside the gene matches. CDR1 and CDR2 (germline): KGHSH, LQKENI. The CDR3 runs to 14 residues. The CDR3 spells CASSPPTGADGYTF. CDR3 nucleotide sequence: TGTGCCAGCTCACCACCGACAGGGGCCGATGGCTACACCTTC.

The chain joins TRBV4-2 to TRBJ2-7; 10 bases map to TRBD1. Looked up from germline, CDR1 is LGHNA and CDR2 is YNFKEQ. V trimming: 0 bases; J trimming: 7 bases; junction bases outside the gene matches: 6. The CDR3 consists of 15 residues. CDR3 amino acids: CASSQDGGQGVEQYF. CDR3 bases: TGTGCCAGCAGCCAAGATGGAGGACAGGGGGTTGAGCAGTACTTC.

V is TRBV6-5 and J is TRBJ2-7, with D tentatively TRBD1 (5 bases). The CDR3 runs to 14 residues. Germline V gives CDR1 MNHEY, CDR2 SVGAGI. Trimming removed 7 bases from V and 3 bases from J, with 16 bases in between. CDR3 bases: TGTGCCAGCAAATCTCCAGGGTCATTCTACGAGCAGTACTTC. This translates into CASKSPGSFYEQYF.

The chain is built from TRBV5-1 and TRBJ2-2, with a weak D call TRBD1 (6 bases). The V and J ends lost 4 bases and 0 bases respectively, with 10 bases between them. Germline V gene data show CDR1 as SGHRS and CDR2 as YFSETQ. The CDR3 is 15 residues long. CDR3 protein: CASSDRSANTGELFF. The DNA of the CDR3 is TGCGCCAGCAGCGACAGGAGCGCGAACACCGGGGAGCTGTTTTTT. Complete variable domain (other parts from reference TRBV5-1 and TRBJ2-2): KAGVTQTPRYLIKTRGQQVTLSCSPISGHRSVSWYQQTPGQGLQFLFEYFSETQRNKGNFPGRFSGRQFSNSRSEMNVSTLELGDSALYLCASSDRSANTGELFFGEGSRLTVL.

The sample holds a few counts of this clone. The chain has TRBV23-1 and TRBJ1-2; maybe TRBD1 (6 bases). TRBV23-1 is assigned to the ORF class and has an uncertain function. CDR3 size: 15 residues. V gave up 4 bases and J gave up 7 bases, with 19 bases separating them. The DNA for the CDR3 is TGCGCCAGCAGTCCGAGGACAGAAACCCTCTCTGGCTACACCTTC. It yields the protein CASSPRTETLSGYTF.

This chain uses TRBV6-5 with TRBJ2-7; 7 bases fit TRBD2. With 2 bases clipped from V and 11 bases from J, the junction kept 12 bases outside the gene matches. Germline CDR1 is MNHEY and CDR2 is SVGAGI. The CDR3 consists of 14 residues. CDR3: CASSYGEGLPQEYF. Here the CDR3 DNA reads TGTGCCAGCAGTTACGGGGAGGGCCTTCCCCAGGAGTACTTC.

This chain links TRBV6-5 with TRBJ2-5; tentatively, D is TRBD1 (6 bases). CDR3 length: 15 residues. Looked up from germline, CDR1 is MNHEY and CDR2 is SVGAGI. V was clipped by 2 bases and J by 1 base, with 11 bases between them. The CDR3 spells CASSYEGESQETQYF. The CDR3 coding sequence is TGTGCCAGCAGTTACGAGGGGGAGAGCCAAGAGACCCAGTACTTC.

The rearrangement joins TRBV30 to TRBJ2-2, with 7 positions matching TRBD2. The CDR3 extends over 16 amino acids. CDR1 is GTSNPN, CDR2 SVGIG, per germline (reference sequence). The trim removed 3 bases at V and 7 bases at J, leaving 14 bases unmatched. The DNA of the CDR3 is TGTGCCTGGAGGAAGAGGAGCGGGGTACCGGACGGGGAGCTGTTTTTT. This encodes CAWRKRSGVPDGELFF.

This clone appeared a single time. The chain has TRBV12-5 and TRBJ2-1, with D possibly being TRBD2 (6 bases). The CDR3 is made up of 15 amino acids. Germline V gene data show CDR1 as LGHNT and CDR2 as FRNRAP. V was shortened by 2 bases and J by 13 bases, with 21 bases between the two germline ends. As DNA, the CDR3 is TGTGCTAGTGGTTTGCCCTCAGGAGCGGGCACCCATCAGTTCTTC. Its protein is CASGLPSGAGTHQFF.

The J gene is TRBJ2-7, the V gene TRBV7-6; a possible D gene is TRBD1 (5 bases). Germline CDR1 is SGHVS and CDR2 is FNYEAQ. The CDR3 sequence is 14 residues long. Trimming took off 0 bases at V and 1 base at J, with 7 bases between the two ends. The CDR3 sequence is CASSLATGSYEQYF. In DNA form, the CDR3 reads TGTGCCAGCAGCTTAGCAACAGGATCCTACGAGCAGTACTTC. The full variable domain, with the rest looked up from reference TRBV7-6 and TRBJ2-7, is GAGVSQSPRYKVTKRGQDVALRCDPISGHVSLYWYRQALGQGPEFLTYFNYEAQQDKSGLPNDRFSAERPEGSISTLTIQRTEQRDSAMYRCASSLATGSYEQYFGPGTRLTVT.

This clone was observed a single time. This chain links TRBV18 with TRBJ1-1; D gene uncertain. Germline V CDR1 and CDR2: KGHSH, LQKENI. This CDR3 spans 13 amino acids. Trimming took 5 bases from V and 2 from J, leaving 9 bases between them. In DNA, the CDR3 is TGTGCCAGCTCAGATGGAGAAAACACTGAAGCTTTCTTT. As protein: CASSDGENTEAFF.

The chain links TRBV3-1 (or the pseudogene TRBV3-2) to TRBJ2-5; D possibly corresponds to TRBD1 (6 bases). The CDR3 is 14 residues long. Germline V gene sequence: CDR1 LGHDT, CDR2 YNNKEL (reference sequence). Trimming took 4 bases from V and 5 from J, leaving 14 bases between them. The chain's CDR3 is CASSPQTTGETQYF. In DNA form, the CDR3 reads TGTGCCAGCAGCCCCCAGACCACAGGGGAGACCCAGTACTTC.

Written as DNA, the CDR3 is TGTGCCAGCAATAACAGGGGTTCGGGAGATACGCAGTATTTT. Encoded protein: CASNNRGSGDTQYF. V gene TRBV7-2 combines with J gene TRBJ2-3; 7 nucleotides match TRBD1. Germline V gene lookup returns CDR1 SGHTA and CDR2 FQGNSA. This CDR3 contains 14 residues. V lost 7 bases, J lost 5 bases, and 9 bases stayed unmatched.

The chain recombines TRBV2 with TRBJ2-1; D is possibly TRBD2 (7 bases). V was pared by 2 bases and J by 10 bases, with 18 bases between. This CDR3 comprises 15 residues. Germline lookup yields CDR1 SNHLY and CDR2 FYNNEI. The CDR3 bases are TGTGCCAGCAGTGAAATCCGGGGGGCTCGAGGAGAGCAGTTCTTC. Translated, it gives CASSEIRGARGEQFF.

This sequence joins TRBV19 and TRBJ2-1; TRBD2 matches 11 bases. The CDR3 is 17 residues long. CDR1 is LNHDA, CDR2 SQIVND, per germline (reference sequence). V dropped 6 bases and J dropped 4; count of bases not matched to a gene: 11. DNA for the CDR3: TGTGCCAGTAGCGGTAGCGGGGGGGCTCATTCGTACAATGAGCAGTTCTTC. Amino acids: CASSGSGGAHSYNEQFF. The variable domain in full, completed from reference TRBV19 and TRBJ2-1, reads DGGITQSPKYLFRKEGQNVTLSCEQNLNHDAMYWYRQDPGQGLRLIYYSQIVNDFQKGDIAEGYSVSREKKESFPLTVTSAQKNPTAFYLCASSGSGGAHSYNEQFFGPGTRLTVL.

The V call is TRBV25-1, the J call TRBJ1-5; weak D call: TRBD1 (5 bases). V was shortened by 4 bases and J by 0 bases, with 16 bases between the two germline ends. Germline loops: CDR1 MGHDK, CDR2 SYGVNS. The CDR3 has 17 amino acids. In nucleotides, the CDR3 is TGTGCCAGCAGTGTACCTCAGACAGATCTTAGCAATCAGCCCCAGCATTTT. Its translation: CASSVPQTDLSNQPQHF.

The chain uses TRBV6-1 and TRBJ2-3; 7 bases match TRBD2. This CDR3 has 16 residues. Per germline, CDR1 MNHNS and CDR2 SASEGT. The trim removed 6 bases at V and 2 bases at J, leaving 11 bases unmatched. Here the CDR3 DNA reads TGTGCCAGCAGGGAATTACTAGCGTCCTTCACAGATACGCAGTATTTT. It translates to CASRELLASFTDTQYF.

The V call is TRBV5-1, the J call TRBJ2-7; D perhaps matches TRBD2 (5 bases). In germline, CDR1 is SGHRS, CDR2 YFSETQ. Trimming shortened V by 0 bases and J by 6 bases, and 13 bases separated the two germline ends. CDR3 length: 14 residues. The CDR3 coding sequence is TGCGCCAGCAGCTTGGTTGGAGGAGGTGTCGAGCAGTACTTC. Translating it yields CASSLVGGGVEQYF.

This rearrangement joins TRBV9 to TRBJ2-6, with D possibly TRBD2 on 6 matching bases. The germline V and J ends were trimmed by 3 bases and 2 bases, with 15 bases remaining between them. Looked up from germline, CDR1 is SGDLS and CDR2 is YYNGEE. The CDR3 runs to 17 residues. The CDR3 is CASSAPTGRTGANVLTF. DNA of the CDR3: TGTGCCAGCAGCGCCCCCACCGGGAGAACTGGGGCCAACGTCCTGACTTTC.

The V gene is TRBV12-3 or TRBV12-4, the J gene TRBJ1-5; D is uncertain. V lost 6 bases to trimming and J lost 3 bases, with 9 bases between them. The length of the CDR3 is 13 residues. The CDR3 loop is CASSPQDNQPQHF. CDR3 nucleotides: TGTGCCAGCAGCCCCCAGGACAATCAGCCCCAGCATTTT.

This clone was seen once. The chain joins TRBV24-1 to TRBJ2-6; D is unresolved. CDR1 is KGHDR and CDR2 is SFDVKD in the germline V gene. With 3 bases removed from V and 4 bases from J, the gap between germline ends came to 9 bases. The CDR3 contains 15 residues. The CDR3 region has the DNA TGTGCCACCAGTGATCCAGGCCTCGGGGCCAACGTCCTGACTTTC. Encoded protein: CATSDPGLGANVLTF.

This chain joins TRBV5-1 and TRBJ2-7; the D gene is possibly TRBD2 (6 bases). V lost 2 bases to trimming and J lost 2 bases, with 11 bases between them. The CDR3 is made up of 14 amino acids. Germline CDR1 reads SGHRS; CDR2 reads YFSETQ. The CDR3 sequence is CASSFTGGAYEQYF. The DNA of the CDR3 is TGCGCCAGCAGCTTCACCGGGGGAGCCTACGAGCAGTACTTC.

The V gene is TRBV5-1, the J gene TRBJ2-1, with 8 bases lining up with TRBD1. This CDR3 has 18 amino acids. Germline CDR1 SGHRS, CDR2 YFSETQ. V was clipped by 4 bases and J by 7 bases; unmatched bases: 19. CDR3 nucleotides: TGCGCCAGCAGCACCCGAGCCGGACAGGGCGGTTTGCGGAATGAGCAGTTCTTC. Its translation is CASSTRAGQGGLRNEQFF.

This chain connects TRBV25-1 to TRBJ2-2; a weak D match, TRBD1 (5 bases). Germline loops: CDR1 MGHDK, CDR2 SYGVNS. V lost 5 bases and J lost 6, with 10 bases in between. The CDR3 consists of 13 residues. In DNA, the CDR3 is TGTGCCAGCAGTCTGGCAGGGTCCGGGGAGCTGTTTTTT. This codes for CASSLAGSGELFF.

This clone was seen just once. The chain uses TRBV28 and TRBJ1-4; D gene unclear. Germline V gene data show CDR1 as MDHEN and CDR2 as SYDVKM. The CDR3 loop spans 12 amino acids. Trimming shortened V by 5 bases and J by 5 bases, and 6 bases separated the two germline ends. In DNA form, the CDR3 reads TGTGCCAGCAGTCCCGTGAATGAAAAACTGTTTTTT. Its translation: CASSPVNEKLFF.

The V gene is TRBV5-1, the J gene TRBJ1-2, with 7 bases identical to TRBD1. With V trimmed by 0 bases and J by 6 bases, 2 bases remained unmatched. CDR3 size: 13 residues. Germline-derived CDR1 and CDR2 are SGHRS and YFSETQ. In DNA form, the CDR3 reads TGCGCCAGCAGCTTGGCAGGGGGGAATGGCTACACCTTC. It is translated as CASSLAGGNGYTF. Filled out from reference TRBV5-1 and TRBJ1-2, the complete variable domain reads KAGVTQTPRYLIKTRGQQVTLSCSPISGHRSVSWYQQTPGQGLQFLFEYFSETQRNKGNFPGRFSGRQFSNSRSEMNVSTLELGDSALYLCASSLAGGNGYTFGSGTRLTVV.

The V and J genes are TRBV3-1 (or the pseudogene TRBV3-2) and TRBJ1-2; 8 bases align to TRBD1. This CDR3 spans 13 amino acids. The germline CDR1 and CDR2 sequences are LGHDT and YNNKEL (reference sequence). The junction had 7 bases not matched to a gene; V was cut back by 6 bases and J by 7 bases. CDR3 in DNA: TGTGCCAGCAGACCGACAGGGGTGGGTGGCTACACCTTC. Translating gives CASRPTGVGGYTF.

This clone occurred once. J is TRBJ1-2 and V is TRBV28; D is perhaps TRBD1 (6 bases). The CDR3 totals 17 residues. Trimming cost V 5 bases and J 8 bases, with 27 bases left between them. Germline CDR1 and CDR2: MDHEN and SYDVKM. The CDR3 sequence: CASSLTLHEGHLVGYTF. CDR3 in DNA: TGTGCCAGCAGTCTTACTCTCCATGAGGGACACCTCGTAGGCTACACCTTC.